Listed here are 5 T cell receptor beta chains from one sample, sequenced in a study of T-cell reconstitution after alpha-beta-depleted transplantation in children (dated by TCRdb to about 2016). The sample's treatment or condition, from its label and the paper: allogeneic hematopoietic cell transplantation with graft depleted of TCRalphabeta T cells and CD19 B cells. Libraries were built with PCR. Data came from an Illumina HiSeq 2500. Molecular barcoding was employed in the preparation of TCR libraries, with unique molecular identifiers being used to normalize TCRbeta repertoire quantification. TCRdb reprocessed the public reads (quality trimming at Q25 with fastp, clone calling with MiXCR) and kept in-frame beta chains. Records with the same CDR3 protein are collapsed into one entry carrying the most frequent genes and DNA. In this sample the table shows about a million distinct CDR3 sequences, about 31% of which occur a single time. The ten largest make up roughly 28% of the sample.

The material was PBMCs, mostly from graft donor cells, obtained 360 days after TCRalphabeta/CD19-depleted stem cell transplant. These receptors came from a boy under three years old who had a stem cell transplant for SCID, so the T cells may come from the graft donor.

The chain joins TRBV20-1 to TRBJ2-3, with a weak D call TRBD1 (6 bases). V lost 6 bases and J 5 bases, leaving 18 bases between the germline ends. The CDR3 covers 14 residues. Germline lookup yields CDR1 DFQATT and CDR2 SNEGSKA (reference sequence). CDR3 residues: CSANTGFGEDTQYF. The CDR3 bases are TGCAGTGCCAACACAGGGTTTGGTGAAGATACGCAGTATTTT.

This clonotype was picked up a small number of times. The V gene is TRBV4-1, the J gene TRBJ2-3, with 8 bases that match TRBD1. Germline CDR1 reads MGHRA; CDR2 reads YSYEKL. The CDR3 runs to 16 residues. V lost 4 bases, J lost 2 bases, and 8 bases stayed unmatched. The CDR3: CASSPGQGPFTDTQYF. CDR3 sequence (DNA): TGCGCCAGCAGCCCCGGACAGGGTCCGTTCACAGATACGCAGTATTTT.

This sequence joins TRBV5-1 and TRBJ2-5; D call uncertain. V was pared by 4 bases and J by 5 bases, with 9 bases between. CDR1 is SGHRS and CDR2 is YFSETQ in the germline V gene. The CDR3 is made up of 12 amino acids. The CDR3 region has the DNA TGCGCCAGCAGCAACTCAGCGGAGACCCAGTACTTC. It is translated as CASSNSAETQYF.

This clonotype was seen at least ten times. The chain recombines TRBV12-3 or TRBV12-4 with TRBJ2-2, with D perhaps matching TRBD2 (6 bases). This CDR3 has 16 residues. V was cut by 5 bases and J by 1 base, with 14 bases left in between. Here the CDR3 reads CASSPWDSLNTGELFF. The DNA of the CDR3 is TGTGCCAGCAGTCCCTGGGACTCCCTGAACACCGGGGAGCTGTTTTTT.

CDR3 residues: CASSFIADGNYGYTF. Here the CDR3 DNA reads TGTGCCAGCAGCTTCATCGCCGATGGTAACTATGGCTACACCTTC. The chain links TRBV5-6 to TRBJ1-2; no firm D call. Trimming shortened V by 2 bases and J by 1 base, and 12 bases separated the two germline ends. This CDR3 comprises 15 residues. Germline CDR1 SGHDT, CDR2 YYEEEE.